Presented here are 20 T cell receptor beta chains from one specimen sequenced in a study of T cell responses to AZD1222 COVID-19 vaccine. The assay was immunoSEQ multiplex PCR, and TCRdb's table has in-frame clones only and misses some. This table has about 76,000 clones, more than 75% appearing once. This material consisted of peripheral blood, taken on day 0 of AZD1222 vaccination. The receptor set was obtained from an adult in good health.

This chain uses TRBV7-8 with TRBJ1-3; D possibly corresponds to TRBD1 (5 bases). The CDR3 spans 16 residues. Trimming cost V 4 bases and J 0 bases, with 13 bases left between them. The germline V gene has CDR1 SGHVS and CDR2 FQNEAQ. CDR3 bases: TGTGCCAGCAGCTCGGCGACAGCTAGCTCTGGAAACACCATATATTTT. Its translation is CASSSATASSGNTIYF.

The chain carries TRBV6-5 and TRBJ1-2, with 9 positions matching TRBD1. J lost 4 bases, V lost 6 bases, and 3 bases had no gene match. The CDR3 is 13 amino acids. CDR1 MNHEY and CDR2 SVGAGI come from the germline V gene. The CDR3 is CASSKGQGYGYTF. The CDR3 DNA follows: TGTGCCAGCAGCAAGGGACAGGGCTATGGCTACACCTTC.

CDR3 protein: CASPGYARLNFSYTF. In DNA form, the CDR3 reads TGTGCCAGCCCCGGTTACGCCCGACTTAACTTCAGCTACACCTTC. The V gene is TRBV2, the J gene TRBJ1-2; D is unresolved. The CDR3 is 15 amino acids. Germline assignment: CDR1 SNHLY and CDR2 FYNNEI. V lost 8 bases and J lost 9, with 25 bases in between.

The chain uses TRBV6-5 and TRBJ2-2; D tentatively fits TRBD1 or TRBD2 (5 bases each). Trimming stripped 5 bases from V and 5 bases from J, with 15 bases between. In germline, CDR1 is MNHEY, CDR2 SVGAGI. The CDR3 runs to 15 residues. CDR3: CASSLLRGITGELFF. The CDR3 region has the DNA TGTGCCAGCAGTCTTCTACGGGGCATAACCGGGGAGCTGTTTTTT.

This chain uses TRBV11-2 with TRBJ2-7, with D unclear. Trimming stripped 2 bases from V and 6 bases from J, with 8 bases between. The germline V gene encodes CDR1 SGHAT and CDR2 FQNNGV. This CDR3 is 12 amino acids long. The CDR3 reads CASSLRSGEQYF. The CDR3 nucleotides are TGTGCCAGCAGCTTACGTTCAGGCGAGCAGTACTTC.

The V call is TRBV6-5, the J call TRBJ2-2; 8 nucleotides align to TRBD2. This CDR3 contains 15 residues. Germline V lookup: CDR1 MNHEY, CDR2 SVGAGI. Trimming took 4 bases from V and 6 from J; bases not matched to a gene: 7. This chain's CDR3 is CASSSSGRLSGELFF. For the CDR3, the DNA is TGTGCCAGCAGTTCCAGCGGGAGACTGTCCGGGGAGCTGTTTTTT.

The chain carries TRBV10-2 and TRBJ2-1; the match to TRBD2 covers 9 bases. Germline-derived CDR1 and CDR2 are WSHSY and SAAADI. The junction had 10 bases not matched to a gene; V was cut back by 5 bases and J by 5 bases. The CDR3 covers 16 residues. For the CDR3, the DNA is TGCGCCAGCAGTAATAGCGGGAGAGGAGTCGACAATGAGCAGTTCTTC. It specifies CASSNSGRGVDNEQFF.

The CDR3 here is CASSLTGLSGANVLTF. CDR3 DNA sequence: TGTGCCAGCAGCCTGACAGGACTCTCTGGGGCCAACGTCCTGACTTTC. The gene calls are TRBV5-6 and TRBJ2-6, with D maybe TRBD1 (6 bases). Deletions cut 4 bases from V and 0 bases from J, with 11 bases between. CDR1 SGHDT and CDR2 YYEEEE come from the germline V gene. This CDR3 has 16 amino acids.

The rearrangement links TRBV10-3 to TRBJ1-5; D not resolved. The CDR3 consists of 14 residues. Trimming left V 3 bases short and J 10 bases short, with 16 bases between. Germline V gene data show CDR1 as ENHRY and CDR2 as SYGVKD. The DNA for the CDR3 is TGTGCCATCAGTGACCAAGCTGTCTATGAACCCCAGCATTTT. Residues: CAISDQAVYEPQHF.

The rearrangement joins TRBV5-1 to TRBJ1-5; tentatively, D is TRBD1 (6 bases). This CDR3 contains 15 residues. In germline, CDR1 is SGHRS, CDR2 YFSETQ. V was clipped by 0 bases and J by 6 bases, with 13 bases between them. CDR3 coding DNA: TGCGCCAGCAGCTTGGTGGCAGGGGAGGGTCAGCCCCAGCATTTT. Translation gives CASSLVAGEGQPQHF.

This clone was seen a single time. The rearrangement uses TRBV27 and TRBJ1-1; the D is unclear. Trimming cost V 7 bases and J 1 base, with 4 bases left between them. The germline CDR1 and CDR2 sequences are MNHEY and SMNVEV (reference sequence). The CDR3 totals 11 residues. CDR3: CASKTNTEAFF. The CDR3 DNA sequence: TGTGCCAGCAAAACGAACACTGAAGCTTTCTTT.

This clone was picked up one time. V is TRBV5-1 and J is TRBJ1-1; D remains ambiguous. Germline values: CDR1 SGHRS, CDR2 YFSETQ. Deletions cut 4 bases from V and 4 bases from J, with 8 bases between. The CDR3 is 12 residues long. This CDR3 is CASSREATEAFF. Written as DNA, the CDR3 is TGCGCCAGCAGCAGGGAAGCCACTGAAGCTTTCTTT.

This sequence joins TRBV6-5 and TRBJ2-3, with 11 bases identical to TRBD1. The CDR3 length is 15 residues. The germline gives CDR1 MNHEY, CDR2 SVGAGI. The V and J ends lost 5 bases and 2 bases, in that order; junction bases with no gene match: 3. CDR3 sequence: CASSRTGGPTDTQYF. Here the CDR3 DNA reads TGTGCCAGCAGTAGGACAGGGGGCCCCACAGATACGCAGTATTTT.

This clone was detected once. The V and J genes are TRBV5-4 and TRBJ2-3; 10 nucleotides align to TRBD2. Trimming at V came to 0 bases and at J to 6 bases, leaving 7 bases not matched to a gene. Germline V lookup: CDR1 SGHNT, CDR2 YYREEE (reference sequence). CDR3 size: 16 residues. The CDR3 nucleotides read TGTGCCAGCAGCTTGGGACTAGCGGGCCTTGGGGATACGCAGTATTTT. Its translation is CASSLGLAGLGDTQYF.

The V gene is TRBV9, the J gene TRBJ1-2; D uncertain. The CDR3 length is 13 residues. CDR1 and CDR2 from the germline V gene are SGDLS and YYNGEE. V was clipped by 0 bases and J by 0 bases, with 3 bases between them. The CDR3 loop reads CASSVGSNYGYTF. The CDR3 region has the DNA TGTGCCAGCAGCGTAGGGTCTAACTATGGCTACACCTTC.

The chain joins TRBV19 to TRBJ1-5; D remains ambiguous. Per germline, CDR1 LNHDA and CDR2 SQIVND (reference sequence). Trimming took 5 bases from V and 4 from J, leaving 9 bases between them. CDR3 length: 13 amino acids. CDR3 in DNA: TGTGCCAGTAGTCCAGTCGCGAATCAGCCCCAGCATTTT. Translating gives CASSPVANQPQHF.

The chain employs TRBV6-5 and TRBJ1-3; D is possibly TRBD1 (6 bases). Germline CDR1 and CDR2: MNHEY and SVGAGI. Trimming pared 6 bases from V and 4 bases from J, leaving 13 bases between. The CDR3 extends over 14 amino acids. As DNA, the CDR3 is TGTGCCAGCAGCAGTACAGGGATCGGAAACACCATATATTTT. Amino acids: CASSSTGIGNTIYF.

This chain's CDR3 is CASRETYEQYF. As DNA, the CDR3 is TGTGCCAGCAGGGAAACCTACGAGCAGTACTTC. This chain connects TRBV2 to TRBJ2-7; D is ambiguous. Germline CDR1 and CDR2: SNHLY and FYNNEI. Trimming shortened V by 6 bases and J by 2 bases, and 5 bases separated the two germline ends. The CDR3 is 11 residues long.

The chain employs TRBV12-3 or TRBV12-4 and TRBJ2-1, with 7 bases identical to TRBD2. CDR3 length: 13 amino acids. The V segment lost 6 bases and the J segment 15 bases; nucleotides outside the gene matches: 14. The DNA of the CDR3 is TGTGCCAGCAGGGAACTCGCGGGGGACCCACGGTTCTTC. This translates into CASRELAGDPRFF.

The chain recombines TRBV6-1 with TRBJ1-1; TRBD1 matches 7 bases. Trimming at V came to 0 bases and at J to 3 bases, leaving 4 bases not matched to a gene. Germline loops: CDR1 MNHNS, CDR2 SASEGT. CDR3 length: 15 amino acids. CDR3: CASSEAGGEDTEAFF. The CDR3 DNA reads TGTGCCAGCAGTGAAGCAGGGGGCGAGGACACTGAAGCTTTCTTT.